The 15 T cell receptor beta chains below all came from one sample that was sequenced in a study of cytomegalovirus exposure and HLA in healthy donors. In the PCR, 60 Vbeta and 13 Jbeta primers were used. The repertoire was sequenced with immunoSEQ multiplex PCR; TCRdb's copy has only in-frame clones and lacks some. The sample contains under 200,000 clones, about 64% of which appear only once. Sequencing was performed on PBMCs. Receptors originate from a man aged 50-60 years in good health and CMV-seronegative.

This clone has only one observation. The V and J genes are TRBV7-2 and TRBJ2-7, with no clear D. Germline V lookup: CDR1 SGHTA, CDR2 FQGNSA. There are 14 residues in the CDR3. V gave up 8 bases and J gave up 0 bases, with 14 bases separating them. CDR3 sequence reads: CASRPVGSSYEQYF. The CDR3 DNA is TGTGCCAGCCGCCCCGTTGGTAGCTCCTACGAGCAGTACTTC.

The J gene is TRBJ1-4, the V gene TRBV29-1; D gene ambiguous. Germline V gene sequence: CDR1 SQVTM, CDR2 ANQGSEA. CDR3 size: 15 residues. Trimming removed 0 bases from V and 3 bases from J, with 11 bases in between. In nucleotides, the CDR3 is TGCAGCGTTGAAGATTTTGAGGGTCCTAATGAAAAACTGTTTTTT. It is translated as CSVEDFEGPNEKLFF.

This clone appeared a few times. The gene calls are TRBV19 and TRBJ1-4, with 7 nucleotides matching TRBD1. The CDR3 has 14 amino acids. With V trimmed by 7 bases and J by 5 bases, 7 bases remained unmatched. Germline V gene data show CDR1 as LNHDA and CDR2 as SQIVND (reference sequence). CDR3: CASINRGGNEKLFF. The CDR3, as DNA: TGTGCCAGTATCAACAGGGGTGGAAATGAAAAACTGTTTTTT.

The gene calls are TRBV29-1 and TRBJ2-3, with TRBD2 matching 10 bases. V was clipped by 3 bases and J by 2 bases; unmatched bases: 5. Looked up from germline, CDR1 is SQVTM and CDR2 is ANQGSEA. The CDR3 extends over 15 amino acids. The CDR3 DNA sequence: TGCAGCGTTGAGTCGCTAGCGGGGGCCACAGATACGCAGTATTTT. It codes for CSVESLAGATDTQYF.

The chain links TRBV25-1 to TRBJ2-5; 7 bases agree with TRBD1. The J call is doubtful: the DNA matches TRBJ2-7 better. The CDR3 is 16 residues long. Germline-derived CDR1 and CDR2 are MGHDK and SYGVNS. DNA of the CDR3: TGTGCCAGCAGCCCCAAATCGCACAGGGGAACCTACGAGCAGTACTTC. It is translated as CASSPKSHRGTYEQYF.

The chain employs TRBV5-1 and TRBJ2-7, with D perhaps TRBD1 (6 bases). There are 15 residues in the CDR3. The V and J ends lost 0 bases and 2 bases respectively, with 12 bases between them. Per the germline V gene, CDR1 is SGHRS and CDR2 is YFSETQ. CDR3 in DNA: TGCGCCAGCAGCTTGGGAGACAGGAGGCCCTACGAGCAGTACTTC. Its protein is CASSLGDRRPYEQYF.

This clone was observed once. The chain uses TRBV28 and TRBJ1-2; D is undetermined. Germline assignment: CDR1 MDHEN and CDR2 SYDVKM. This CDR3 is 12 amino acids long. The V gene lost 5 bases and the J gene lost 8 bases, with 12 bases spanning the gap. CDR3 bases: TGTGCCAGCAGTCTAAACAGTGGGGGCTACACCTTC. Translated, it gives CASSLNSGGYTF.

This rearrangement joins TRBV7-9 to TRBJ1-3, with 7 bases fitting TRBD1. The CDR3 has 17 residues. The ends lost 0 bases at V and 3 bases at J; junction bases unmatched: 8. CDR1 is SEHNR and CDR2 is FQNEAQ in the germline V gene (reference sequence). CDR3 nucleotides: TGTGCCAGCAGCTTAGCAAGAGGGGGCTTCTATGGAAACACCATATATTTT. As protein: CASSLARGGFYGNTIYF.

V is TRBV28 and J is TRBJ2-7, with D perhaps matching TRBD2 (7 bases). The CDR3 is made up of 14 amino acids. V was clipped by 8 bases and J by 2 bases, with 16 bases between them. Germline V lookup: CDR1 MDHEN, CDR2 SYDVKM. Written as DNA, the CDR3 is TGTGCCAGCCTTGATAGGGGGGGGACCTACGAGCAGTACTTC. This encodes CASLDRGGTYEQYF.

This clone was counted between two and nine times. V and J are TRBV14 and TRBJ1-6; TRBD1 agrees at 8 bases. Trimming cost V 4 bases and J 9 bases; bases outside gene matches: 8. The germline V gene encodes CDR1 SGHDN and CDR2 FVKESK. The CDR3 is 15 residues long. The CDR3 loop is CASSRGQGDFSPLHF. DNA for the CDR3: TGTGCCAGCAGCCGCGGACAGGGAGACTTTTCACCCCTCCACTTT.

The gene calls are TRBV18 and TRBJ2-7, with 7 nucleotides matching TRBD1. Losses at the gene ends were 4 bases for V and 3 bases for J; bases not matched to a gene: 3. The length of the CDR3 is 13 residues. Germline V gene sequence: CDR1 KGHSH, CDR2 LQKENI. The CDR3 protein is CASSLQGVYEQYF. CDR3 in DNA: TGTGCCAGCTCACTGCAGGGGGTCTACGAGCAGTACTTC.

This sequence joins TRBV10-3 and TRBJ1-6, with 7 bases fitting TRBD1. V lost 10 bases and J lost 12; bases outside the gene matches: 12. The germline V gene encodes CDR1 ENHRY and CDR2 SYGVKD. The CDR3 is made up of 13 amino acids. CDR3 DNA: TGTGCCACGACCGGGGACAGTTCCAAACCCCTCCACTTT. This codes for CATTGDSSKPLHF.

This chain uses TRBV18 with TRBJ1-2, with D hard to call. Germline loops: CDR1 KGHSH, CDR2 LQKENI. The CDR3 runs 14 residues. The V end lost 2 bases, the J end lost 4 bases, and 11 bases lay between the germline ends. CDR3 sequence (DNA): TGTGCCAGCTCACCAGATGTACTTGTCTATGGCTACACCTTC. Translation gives CASSPDVLVYGYTF. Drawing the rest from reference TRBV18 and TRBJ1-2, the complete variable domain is NAGVMQNPRHLVRRRGQEARLRCSPMKGHSHVYWYRQLPEEGLKFMVYLQKENIIDESGMPKERFSAEFPKEGPSILRIQQVVRGDSAAYFCASSPDVLVYGYTFGSGTRLTVV.

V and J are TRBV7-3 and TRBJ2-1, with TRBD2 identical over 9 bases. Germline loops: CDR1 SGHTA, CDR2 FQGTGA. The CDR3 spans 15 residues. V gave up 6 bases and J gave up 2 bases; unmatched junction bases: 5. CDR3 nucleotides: TGTGCCAGCAGGCTAGCGGGGTCGGCCTACAATGAGCAGTTCTTC. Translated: CASRLAGSAYNEQFF.

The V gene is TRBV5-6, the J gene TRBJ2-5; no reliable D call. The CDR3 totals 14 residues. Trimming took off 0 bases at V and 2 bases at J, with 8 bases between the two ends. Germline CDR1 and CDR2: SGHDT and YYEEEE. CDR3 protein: CASSLASRQETQYF. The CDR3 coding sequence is TGTGCCAGCAGCTTGGCAAGCAGGCAAGAGACCCAGTACTTC.